This TCR beta chain originates from a study of control samples from healthy donors and cancer patients. Data came from immunoSEQ multiplex PCR; TCRdb stores just in-frame clones and leaves some out. The table lists 120,000 to 150,000 clones, about 91% of them singletons. Trimming removed 5 bases from V and 6 bases from J, with 13 bases in between. Per germline, CDR1 SGHTA and CDR2 FQGNSA. The CDR3 runs to 13 residues. The specimen sequenced was blood. This TCR was sampled from a man aged 30 to 39 in good health. The chain uses TRBV7-2 and TRBJ1-1; tentative D call: TRBD1 (5 bases). CDR3 nucleotide sequence: TGTGCCAGCAGCCGCGGGGCAGGGTCTGAAGCTTTCTTT. As protein: CASSRGAGSEAFF.